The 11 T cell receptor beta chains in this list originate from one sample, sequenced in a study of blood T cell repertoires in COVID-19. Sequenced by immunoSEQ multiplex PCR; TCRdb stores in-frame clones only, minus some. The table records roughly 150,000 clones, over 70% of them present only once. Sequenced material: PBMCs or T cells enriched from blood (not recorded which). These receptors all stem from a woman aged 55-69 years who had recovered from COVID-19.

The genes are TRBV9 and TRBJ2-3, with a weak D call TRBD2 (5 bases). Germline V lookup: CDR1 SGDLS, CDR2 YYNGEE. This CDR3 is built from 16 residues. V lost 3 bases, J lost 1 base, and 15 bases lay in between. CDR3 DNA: TGTGCCAGCAGCGAGGAGGTAGCGTCGGGCACAGATACGCAGTATTTT. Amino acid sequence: CASSEEVASGTDTQYF.

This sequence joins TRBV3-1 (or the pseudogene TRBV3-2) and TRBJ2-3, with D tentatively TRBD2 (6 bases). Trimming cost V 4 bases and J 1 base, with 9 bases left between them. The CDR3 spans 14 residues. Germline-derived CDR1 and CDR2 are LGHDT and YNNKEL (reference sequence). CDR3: CASSPTGGTDTQYF. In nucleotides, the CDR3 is TGTGCCAGCAGCCCGACGGGGGGCACAGATACGCAGTATTTT.

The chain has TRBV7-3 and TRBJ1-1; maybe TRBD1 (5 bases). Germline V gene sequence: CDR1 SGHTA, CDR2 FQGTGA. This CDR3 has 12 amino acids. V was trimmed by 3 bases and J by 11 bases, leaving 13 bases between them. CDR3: CASSLEGQQAFF. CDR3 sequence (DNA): TGTGCCAGCAGCTTGGAGGGGCAGCAGGCTTTCTTT.

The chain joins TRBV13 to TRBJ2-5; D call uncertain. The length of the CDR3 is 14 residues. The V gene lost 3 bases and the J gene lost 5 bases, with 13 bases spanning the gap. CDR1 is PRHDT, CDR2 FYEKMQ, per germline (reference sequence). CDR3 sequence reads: CASSFGAVRETQYF. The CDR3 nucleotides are TGTGCCAGCAGCTTTGGCGCCGTCAGGGAGACCCAGTACTTC.

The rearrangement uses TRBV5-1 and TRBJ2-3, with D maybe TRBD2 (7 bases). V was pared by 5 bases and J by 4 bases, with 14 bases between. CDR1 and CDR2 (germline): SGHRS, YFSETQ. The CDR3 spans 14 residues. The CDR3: CASSFGGQSDTQYF. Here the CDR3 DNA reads TGCGCCAGCAGTTTCGGGGGGCAATCAGATACGCAGTATTTT.

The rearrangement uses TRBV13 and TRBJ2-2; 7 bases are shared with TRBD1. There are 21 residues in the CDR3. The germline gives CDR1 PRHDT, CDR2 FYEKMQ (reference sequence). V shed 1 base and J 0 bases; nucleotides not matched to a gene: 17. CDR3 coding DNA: TGTGCCAGCAGCTTAGAGTCCTATCCTTATTCGGGACAGCCGAACACCGGGGAGCTGTTTTTT. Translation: CASSLESYPYSGQPNTGELFF.

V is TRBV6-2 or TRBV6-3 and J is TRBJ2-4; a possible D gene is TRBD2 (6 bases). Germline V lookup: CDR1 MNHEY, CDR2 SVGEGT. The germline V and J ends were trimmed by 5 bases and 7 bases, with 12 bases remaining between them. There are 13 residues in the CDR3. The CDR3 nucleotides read TGTGCCAGCAGTGGGGGGTCCTTGAACATTCAGTACTTC. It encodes CASSGGSLNIQYF.

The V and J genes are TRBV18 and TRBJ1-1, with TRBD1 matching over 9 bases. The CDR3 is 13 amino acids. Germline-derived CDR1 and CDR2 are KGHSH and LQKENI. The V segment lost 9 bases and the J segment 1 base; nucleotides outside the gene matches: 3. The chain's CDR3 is CASRQGGNTEAFF. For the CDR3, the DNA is TGTGCCAGTCGACAGGGGGGGAACACTGAAGCTTTCTTT.

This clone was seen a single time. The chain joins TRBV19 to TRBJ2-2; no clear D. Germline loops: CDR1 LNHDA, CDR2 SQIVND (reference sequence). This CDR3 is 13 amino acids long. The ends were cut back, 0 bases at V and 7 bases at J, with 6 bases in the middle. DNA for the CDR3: TGTGCCAGTAGTATAGATCCCGGCGGGGAGCTGTTTTTT. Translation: CASSIDPGGELFF. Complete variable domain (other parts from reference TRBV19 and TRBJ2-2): DGGITQSPKYLFRKEGQNVTLSCEQNLNHDAMYWYRQDPGQGLRLIYYSQIVNDFQKGDIAEGYSVSREKKESFPLTVTSAQKNPTAFYLCASSIDPGGELFFGEGSRLTVL.

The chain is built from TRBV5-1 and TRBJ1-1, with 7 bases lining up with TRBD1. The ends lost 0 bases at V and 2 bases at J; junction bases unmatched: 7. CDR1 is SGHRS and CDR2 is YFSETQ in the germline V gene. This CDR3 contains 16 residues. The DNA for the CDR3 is TGCGCCAGCAGCTTGGCCAGGGACAGTCGTAACACTGAAGCTTTCTTT. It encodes CASSLARDSRNTEAFF.

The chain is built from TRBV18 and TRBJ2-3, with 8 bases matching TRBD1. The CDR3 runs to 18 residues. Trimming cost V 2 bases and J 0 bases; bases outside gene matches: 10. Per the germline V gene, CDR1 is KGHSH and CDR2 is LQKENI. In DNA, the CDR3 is TGTGCCAGCTCACCAGTACTCCAGGGGGCGGATAGCACAGATACGCAGTATTTT. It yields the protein CASSPVLQGADSTDTQYF.